The entry below gives a single T cell receptor beta chain sequence along with its context. Its specificity is not known. Single viable CD3+CD4+CD8-CD45RO+ cells were sorted as the memory CD4+ T cells. After thawing, CD4+ T cells were positively selected. Using immunoSEQ multiplex PCR, the repertoire was profiled, and TCRdb retains in-frame clones only, with some absent. This sample has 65,000 to 95,000 clones, with over 80% found just once. This record belongs to a study of memory CD4+ T cells and cytomegalovirus serostatus. CDR3 length: 10 amino acids. Germline assignment: CDR1 SQVTM and CDR2 ANQGSEA. The V gene end was trimmed by 8 bases and the J gene end by 5 bases; junction bases not matched to a gene: 2. Broader study findings: CMV serostatus prediction reached median AUC around 0.95, or 0.9 with US-trained model. The CMV-associated TCR signature appears largely within the CD4+ memory repertoire.

The chain couples TRBV29-1 to TRBJ2-5, with 7 bases aligning to TRBD2. Sequenced: memory CD4+ T cells from blood. The TCR comes from an adult in good health and CMV-seronegative. CDR3 sequence (DNA): TGCAGCTCGGGAGGTGAGACCCAGTACTTC. It encodes CSSGGETQYF.